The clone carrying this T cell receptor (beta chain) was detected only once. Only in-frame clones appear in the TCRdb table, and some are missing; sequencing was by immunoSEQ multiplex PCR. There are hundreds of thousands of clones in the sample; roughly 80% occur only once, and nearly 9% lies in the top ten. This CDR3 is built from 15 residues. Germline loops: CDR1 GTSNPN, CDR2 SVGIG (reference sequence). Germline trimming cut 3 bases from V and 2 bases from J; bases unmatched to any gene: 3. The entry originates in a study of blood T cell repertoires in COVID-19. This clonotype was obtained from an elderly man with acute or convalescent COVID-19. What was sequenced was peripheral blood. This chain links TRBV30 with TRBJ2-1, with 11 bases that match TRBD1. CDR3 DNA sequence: TGTGCCTGGAGCCGGACAGGGGGCACCTACAATGAGCAGTTCTTC. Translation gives CAWSRTGGTYNEQFF.